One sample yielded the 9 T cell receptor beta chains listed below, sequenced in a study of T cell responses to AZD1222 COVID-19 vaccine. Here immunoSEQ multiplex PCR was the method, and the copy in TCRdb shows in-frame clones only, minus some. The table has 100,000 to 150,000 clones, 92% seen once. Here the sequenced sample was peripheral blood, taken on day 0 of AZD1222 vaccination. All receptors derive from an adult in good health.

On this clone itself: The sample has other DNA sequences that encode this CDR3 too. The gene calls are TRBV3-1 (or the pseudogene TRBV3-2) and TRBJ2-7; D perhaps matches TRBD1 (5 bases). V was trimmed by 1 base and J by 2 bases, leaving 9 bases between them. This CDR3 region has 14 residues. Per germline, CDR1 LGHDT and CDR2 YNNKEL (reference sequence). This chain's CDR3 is CASSQVTGAYEQYF. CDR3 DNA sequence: TGTGCCAGCAGCCAAGTTACAGGCGCCTACGAGCAGTACTTC.

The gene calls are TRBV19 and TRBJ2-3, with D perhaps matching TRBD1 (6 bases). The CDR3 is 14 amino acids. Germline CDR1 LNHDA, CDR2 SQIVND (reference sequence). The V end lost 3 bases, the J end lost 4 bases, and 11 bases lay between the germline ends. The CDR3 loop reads CASSIWSGADTQYF. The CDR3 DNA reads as TGTGCCAGTAGTATTTGGTCAGGGGCAGATACGCAGTATTTT.

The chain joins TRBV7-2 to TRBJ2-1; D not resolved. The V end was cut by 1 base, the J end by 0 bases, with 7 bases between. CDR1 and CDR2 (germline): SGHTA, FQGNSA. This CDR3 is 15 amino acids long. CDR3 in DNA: TGTGCCAGCAGCTTAGATCCAGGCTCCTACAATGAGCAGTTCTTC. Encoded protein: CASSLDPGSYNEQFF.

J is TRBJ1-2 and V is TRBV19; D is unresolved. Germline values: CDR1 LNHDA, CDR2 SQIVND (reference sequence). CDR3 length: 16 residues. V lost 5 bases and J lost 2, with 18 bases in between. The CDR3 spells CASSPTSGGINYGYTF. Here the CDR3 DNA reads TGTGCCAGTAGTCCCACCTCTGGAGGGATAAACTATGGCTACACCTTC.

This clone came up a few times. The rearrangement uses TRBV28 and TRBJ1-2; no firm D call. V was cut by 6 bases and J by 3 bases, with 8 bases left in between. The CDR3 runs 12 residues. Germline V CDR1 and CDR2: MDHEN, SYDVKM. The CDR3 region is CASRGEYYGYTF. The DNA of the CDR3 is TGTGCCAGCAGGGGAGAGTACTATGGCTACACCTTC.

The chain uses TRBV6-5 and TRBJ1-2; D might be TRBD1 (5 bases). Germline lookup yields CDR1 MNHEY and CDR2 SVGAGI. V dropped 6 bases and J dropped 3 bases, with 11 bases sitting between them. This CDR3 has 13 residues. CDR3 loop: CASRPGPDYGYTF. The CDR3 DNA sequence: TGTGCCAGCAGACCGGGACCTGACTATGGCTACACCTTC.

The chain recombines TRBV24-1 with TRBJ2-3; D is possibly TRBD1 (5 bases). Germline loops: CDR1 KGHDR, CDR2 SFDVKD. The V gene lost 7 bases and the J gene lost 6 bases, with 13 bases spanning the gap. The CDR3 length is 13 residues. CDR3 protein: CATSTRVADTQYF. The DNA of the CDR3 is TGTGCCACCAGCACCAGGGTGGCGGATACGCAGTATTTT.

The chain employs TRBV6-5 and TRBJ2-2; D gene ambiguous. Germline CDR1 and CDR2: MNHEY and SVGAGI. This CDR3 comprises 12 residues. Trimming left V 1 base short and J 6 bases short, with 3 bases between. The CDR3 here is CASSYWAGELFF. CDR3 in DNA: TGTGCCAGCAGTTACTGGGCCGGGGAGCTGTTTTTT.

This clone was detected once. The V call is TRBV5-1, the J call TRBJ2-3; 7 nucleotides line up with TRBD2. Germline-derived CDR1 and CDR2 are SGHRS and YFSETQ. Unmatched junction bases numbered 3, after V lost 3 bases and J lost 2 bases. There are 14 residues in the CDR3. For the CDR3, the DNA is TGCGCCAGCAGCTCGGGACTAACCACAGATACGCAGTATTTT. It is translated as CASSSGLTTDTQYF. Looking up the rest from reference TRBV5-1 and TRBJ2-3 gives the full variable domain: KAGVTQTPRYLIKTRGQQVTLSCSPISGHRSVSWYQQTPGQGLQFLFEYFSETQRNKGNFPGRFSGRQFSNSRSEMNVSTLELGDSALYLCASSSGLTTDTQYFGPGTRLTVL.